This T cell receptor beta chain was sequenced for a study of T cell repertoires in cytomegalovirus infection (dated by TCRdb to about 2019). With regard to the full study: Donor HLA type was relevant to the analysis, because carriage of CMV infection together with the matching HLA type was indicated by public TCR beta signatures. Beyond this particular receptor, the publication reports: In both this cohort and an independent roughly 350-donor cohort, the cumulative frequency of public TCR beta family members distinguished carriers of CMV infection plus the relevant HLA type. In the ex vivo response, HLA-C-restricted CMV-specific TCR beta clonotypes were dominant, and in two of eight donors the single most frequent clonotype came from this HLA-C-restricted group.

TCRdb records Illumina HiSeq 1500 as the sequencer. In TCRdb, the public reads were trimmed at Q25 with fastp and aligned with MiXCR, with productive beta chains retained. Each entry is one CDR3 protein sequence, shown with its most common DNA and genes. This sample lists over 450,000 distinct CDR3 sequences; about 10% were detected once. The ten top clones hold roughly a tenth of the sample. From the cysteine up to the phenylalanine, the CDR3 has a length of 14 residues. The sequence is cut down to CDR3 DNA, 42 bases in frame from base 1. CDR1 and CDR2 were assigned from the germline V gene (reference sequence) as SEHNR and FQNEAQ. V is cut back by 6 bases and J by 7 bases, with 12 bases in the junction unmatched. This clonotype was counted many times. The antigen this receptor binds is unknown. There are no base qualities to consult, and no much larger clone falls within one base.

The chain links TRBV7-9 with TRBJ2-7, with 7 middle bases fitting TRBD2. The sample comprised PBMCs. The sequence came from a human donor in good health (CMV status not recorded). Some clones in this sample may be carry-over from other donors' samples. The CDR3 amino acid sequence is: CASRGGGPSEEQYF. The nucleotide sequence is TGTGCCAGCAGGGGGGGGGGACCTTCGGAAGAGCAGTACTTC.